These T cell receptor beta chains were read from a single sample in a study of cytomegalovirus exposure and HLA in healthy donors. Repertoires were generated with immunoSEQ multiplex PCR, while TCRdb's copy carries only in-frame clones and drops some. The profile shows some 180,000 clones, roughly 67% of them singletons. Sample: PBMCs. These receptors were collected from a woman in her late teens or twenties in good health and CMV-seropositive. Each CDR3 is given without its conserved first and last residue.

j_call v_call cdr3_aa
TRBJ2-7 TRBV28 ASRPTGGGYEQY
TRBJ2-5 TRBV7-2 ASSPPGRETQY
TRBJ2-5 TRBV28 ASSLSDRGETQY
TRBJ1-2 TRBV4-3 ASSQEFGVWARGNGYT
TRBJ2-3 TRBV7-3 ASSLLAGGSSMTDTQY
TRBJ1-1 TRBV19 ASSYRGRGTEAF
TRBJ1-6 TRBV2 ASSGSGTANSPLH
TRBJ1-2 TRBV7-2 ASSPDRLHYGYT
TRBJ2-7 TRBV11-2 ASSLAGYEQY
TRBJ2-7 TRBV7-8 ASSLVGGTTYEQY
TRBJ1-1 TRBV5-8 ASSLGRLMNTEAF
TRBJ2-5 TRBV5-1 ASSSLRQETQY
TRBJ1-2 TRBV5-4 ASSLRGGGYT
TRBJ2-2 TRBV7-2 ASSLGAAIDTGELF
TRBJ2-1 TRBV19 ASCAWTDSYNEQF
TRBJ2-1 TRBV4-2 ASSQVNQYYNEQF
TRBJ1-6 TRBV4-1 ASSQSGSGATYNSPLH
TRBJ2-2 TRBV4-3 ASSQDPPGGATGELF
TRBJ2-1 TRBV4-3 ASSQDSGGGSYNEQF
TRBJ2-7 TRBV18 ASSQGADILYEQY
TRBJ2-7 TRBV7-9 ASSLAGTSGREQY
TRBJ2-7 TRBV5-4 ASSNGPGFYEQY
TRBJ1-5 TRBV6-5 ASSSQGFGNQPQH
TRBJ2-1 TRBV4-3 ASSSRPTSGGLYNEQF
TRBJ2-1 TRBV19 ASSIGLAGGYNEQF
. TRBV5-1 ASSLSGFYEQY
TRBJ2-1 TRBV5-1 ASSPGNGRDNEQF
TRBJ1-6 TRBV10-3 AISRDRGQAPLH
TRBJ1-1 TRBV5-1 ASSSHSDTEAF
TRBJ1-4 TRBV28 ASTGQEKKLF
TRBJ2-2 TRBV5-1 ASSVRRTDTGELF
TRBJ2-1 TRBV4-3 ASSQEGQGRGEQF
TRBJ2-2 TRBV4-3 ASSQDLNSGGVRHGGELF
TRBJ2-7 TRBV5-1 ASTSGGSNSYEQY
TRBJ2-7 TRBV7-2 ASSQGILTYEQY
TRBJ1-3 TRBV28 ASRRGTGAADTIY
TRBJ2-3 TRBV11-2 ASITGQGETDTQY
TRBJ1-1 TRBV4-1 ASSQVAAGNTEAF
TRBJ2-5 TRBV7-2 ASSLVGQETQY
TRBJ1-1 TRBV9 ASSPWAGAGGLGRTEAF
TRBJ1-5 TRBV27 ASSLSGGSLHLPQH
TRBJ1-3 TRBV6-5 ASSYYTGVINTIY
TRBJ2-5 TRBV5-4 ASTLGVGSGETQY
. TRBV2 ASSAARRGDEQY
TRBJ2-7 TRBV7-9 ASSPGTGGTTYEQY
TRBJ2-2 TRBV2 ASFGGYAGELF
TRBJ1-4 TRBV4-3 ASSHAQATNEKLF
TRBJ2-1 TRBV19 ASSIAPQRASYNEQF
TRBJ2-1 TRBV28 ASERGSANNEQF
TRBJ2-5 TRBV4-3 ASSPRDSQETQY
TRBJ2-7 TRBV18 ASSPLGQGTYEQY
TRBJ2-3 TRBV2 AARTGTTDTQY
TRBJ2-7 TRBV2 ASRRVTGSYEQY
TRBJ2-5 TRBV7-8 ASSAQGPETQY